Listed below are T cell receptor beta chains from one sample, sequenced in a study of blood T cell repertoires in COVID-19. The repertoire was sequenced with immunoSEQ multiplex PCR; TCRdb's copy has only in-frame clones and lacks some. The profile shows about 36,000 clones, about 83% of them singletons. Sequenced sample: peripheral blood. These receptors all come from a man in his sixties with active COVID-19. Each CDR3 is given with its conserved first and last residue. D genes are given only for firm matches. Expanded clones are given a class, and other clones once, few, many or no size at all.

V gene,J gene,clone size,D gene,CDR3 DNA,CDR3 protein
TRBV12-3/TRBV12-4,TRBJ1-1,-,TRBD1,TGTGCCAGCAGTTTAAACAGGGGGACTGAAGCTTTCTTT,CASSLNRGTEAFF
TRBV6-5,TRBJ2-1,-,TRBD2,TGTGCCAGCAGTATCCAAAGCGGGAGTTTCAATGAGCAGTTCTTC,CASSIQSGSFNEQFF
TRBV11-3,TRBJ2-1,-,TRBD1,TGTGCCAGCAGCTTAGCCGTACTGACAGGGTCCGCGAGTGAGCAGTTCTTC,CASSLAVLTGSASEQFF
TRBV5-4,TRBJ1-2,-,-,TGTGCCAGCAGCTCCACAGGGAGCTATGGCTACACCTTC,CASSSTGSYGYTF
TRBV12-3/TRBV12-4,TRBJ2-2,-,-,TGTGCCAGCAGTCGCACCGGGGAGCTGTTTTTT,CASSRTGELFF
TRBV5-4,TRBJ1-4,-,-,TGTGCCAGCAGCTTGTCCCTAGGTGAAAAACTGTTTTTT,CASSLSLGEKLFF
TRBV6-5,TRBJ2-1,-,TRBD2,TGTGCCAACGGTTCGGCGGGGGGGCCCTCATGGGAGCAGTTCTTC,CANGSAGGPSWEQFF
TRBV30,TRBJ1-2,-,-,TGTGCCTGGGAACTACCAGCAGGGAGGGGCTACACCTTC,CAWELPAGRGYTF
TRBV18,TRBJ2-1,-,TRBD1,TGTGCCAGCTCACCACCGGGGACAGCCTCCTACAATGAGCAGTTCTTC,CASSPPGTASYNEQFF
TRBV11-3,TRBJ2-2,-,TRBD2,TGTGCCAGCAGCTTCCGACGGGGGCGGGGGGCCGACGGGGAGCTGTTTTTT,CASSFRRGRGADGELFF
TRBV11-3,TRBJ1-3,-,-,TGTGCCAGCAGCCTGAGTTGGGGCCCCGGTTCCGGAAACACCATATATTTT,CASSLSWGPGSGNTIYF
TRBV28,TRBJ2-7,-,-,TGTGCCAGCAGTGGGACCGGGAGACTGCTTGGGGAGTACTTC,CASSGTGRLLGEYF
TRBV7-2,TRBJ1-2,medium-sized,-,TGTGCCAGCAGTTATGACAGTCCCTATGGCTACACCTTC,CASSYDSPYGYTF
TRBV5-1,TRBJ2-5,-,TRBD1,TGCGCCAGCAGCTCTGGACAGGGTCTCCAAGAGACCCAGTACTTC,CASSSGQGLQETQYF
TRBV10-2,TRBJ2-7,-,-,TGCGCCAGCAGTGAGTGGGATGGGGCCTACTACGAGCAGTACTTC,CASSEWDGAYYEQYF
TRBV5-4,TRBJ2-2,once,-,TGTGCCAGCAGCTCTGTCAGGGAGGCCGGGGAGCTGTTTTTT,CASSSVREAGELFF